This section outlines one T cell receptor beta chain sequence together with its context. No cognate antigen has been identified for it. No quality values exist for individual bases; no much larger clone is one base distant. V loses 1 base of germline sequence and J loses 7 bases, and the interval between the two ends is 8 bases. Taken from the germline V gene, the CDR1 and CDR2 loops are LGHNT and FRNRAP. The CDR3, cysteine through phenylalanine, is 13 amino acids long. CDR3 DNA is the only sequence kept; it has 39 bases, read in frame from the first base. This sample was taken from a study of shared clonotypes between healthy human individuals (dated by TCRdb to 2019 to 2021). Some background on the complete study: The cohort comprised a couple of women and a few men aged 18 to 49 years. Per donor, three plates each were used for CD4 naive and CD4 memory, two for CD8 naive, and one for CD8 memory. Blood TCR repertoires of a handful of healthy adults were deeply sequenced to estimate repertoire size and the extent of clonotype sharing between individuals. To increase sequencing depth and limit assay-specific biases, different laboratories used diverse techniques to prepare libraries and sequence TCR repertoires. Between about 0.85 and 10 billion PBMCs per donor were obtained by leukapheresis.

The paper's findings and limits, for the study overall: Only blood was sampled, and tissue TCR repertoires likely differ from those in blood. Pairwise subsampling led to the expectation that sequencing depth would affect the degree of clonotype sharing among donors. Even with the large sequencing depth, rarefaction of the sorted-subset datasets indicated that sequencing was incomplete. Naive subsets generally had larger estimated clonotype richness than memory subsets did. Because the study included a small number of donors, the genetic and exposure-history diversity represented was limited. When four donors were compared, the shared fraction of clonotypes was about 5% for naive CD4, 3.5% to 4% for naive CD8, about 2.4% for memory CD4, and 0.35% to 0.4% for memory CD8. Higher generation probabilities were observed for clonotypes shared by all four sorted-subset donors than for non-shared clonotypes.

Using the deep immunoSEQ assay, TCR CDR3 regions were amplified from genomic DNA by multiplex PCR. Extracted genomic DNA from each cell subset was spread evenly across all wells of several immunoSEQ 96-well plates, with each plate serving as a replicate. For sorted subsets, each replicate PCR was loaded with roughly 190 ng genomic DNA, equivalent to about 30,000 T cell genomes. Purified libraries were measured with a Qubit 3.0 fluorometer, size-checked on a Bioanalyzer 2100, and measured again with the KAPA Library Quantification kit. Every immunoSEQ 96-well plate was sequenced on a separate single-read 150-cycle Illumina NextSeq 550 flow cell. Per the authors' processing: Because only junctional sequences without quality scores were contained in the immunoSEQ output, filtering matching that applied to full-length reads could not be performed. To assign V/J genes and CDR3, sequences were annotated against IMGT germline references using PyIR, a Python wrapper for IgBLAST v1.9. Any read was removed if the V/J assignment was weak (E-value above 1e-6), the CDR3 was missing, or the read contained stop codons, out-of-frame junctions, or ambiguous translated residues. V3J clonotypes were defined by identical inferred V gene, J gene, and CDR3 amino acid sequence. Percentage overlap between repertoires was computed as shared unique clonotypes divided by the size of the smaller repertoire. Three approaches were used to assess repertoire richness: RTK rarefaction, the Chao1 estimator, and Recon v2.1 estimates of unobserved clonotypes. OLGA was used to compute generation probabilities for all TCRbeta clonotypes that the gDNA method yielded from several donors. Imported from immuneACCESS, the table was reduced by TCRdb to in-frame sequences with V and J called. These copies leave out some clones; in studies compared against another copy, an unresolved V gene accounts for under half, and the cause of the remainder is not known. That table supplies the V and J calls and clone size; D and trimming were determined from the DNA. For this sample there are 760,000 or so clones; approximately 97% appear just once. The leading ten clones occupy around 0.21% of the sample.

CD8 naive samples were CD45RO-negative cells positively selected for CCR7, giving a CD45RA+CCR7+ population that excluded TemRA cells. Donors were healthy HIV-negative adults with no recently reported acute infections or vaccinations. All donors were Caucasian adults living in Nashville, Tennessee, USA. Blood was obtained by leukapheresis, after which PBMCs were separated by Ficoll-Histopaque density gradient centrifugation and cryopreserved in liquid nitrogen vapor phase. Analytical flow cytometry was used to check the purity and quantity of each magnetically sorted T cell population. Genomic DNA was isolated from every sorted fraction and measured by UV absorbance on a Nanodrop 2000c.

Input material: naive CD8+ T cells sorted from blood. Explained via the paper, the cell subset or site label denotes: CD45RA+CCR7+. The rearrangement combines TRBV12-5 with TRBJ1-5, with a tentative D gene TRBD1 over 5 matching bases. This TCR came from a man aged 30 to 39 in good health. Here is the DNA: TGTGCTAGTGGTTTGGGCCCAGGGCAGCCCCAGCATTTT. Its translation reads: CASGLGPGQPQHF.